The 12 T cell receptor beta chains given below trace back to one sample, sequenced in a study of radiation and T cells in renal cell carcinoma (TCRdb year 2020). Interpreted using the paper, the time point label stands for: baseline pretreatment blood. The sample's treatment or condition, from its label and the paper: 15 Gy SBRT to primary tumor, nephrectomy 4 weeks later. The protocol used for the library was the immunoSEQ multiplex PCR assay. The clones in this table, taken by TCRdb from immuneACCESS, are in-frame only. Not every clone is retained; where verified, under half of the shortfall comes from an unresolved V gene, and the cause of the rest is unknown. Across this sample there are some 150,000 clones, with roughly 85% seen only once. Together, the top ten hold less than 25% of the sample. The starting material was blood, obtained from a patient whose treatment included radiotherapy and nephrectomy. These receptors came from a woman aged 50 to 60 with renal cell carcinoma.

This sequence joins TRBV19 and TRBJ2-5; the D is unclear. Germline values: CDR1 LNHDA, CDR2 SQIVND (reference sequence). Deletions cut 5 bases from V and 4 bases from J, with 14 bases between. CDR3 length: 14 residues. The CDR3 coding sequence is TGTGCCAGTAGTTCCACCATGTTGGGAGAGACCCAGTACTTC. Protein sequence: CASSSTMLGETQYF.

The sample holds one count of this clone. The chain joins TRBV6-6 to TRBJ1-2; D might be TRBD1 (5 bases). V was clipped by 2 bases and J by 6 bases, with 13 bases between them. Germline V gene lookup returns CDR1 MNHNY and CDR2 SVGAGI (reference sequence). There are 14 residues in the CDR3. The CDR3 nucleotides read TGTGCCAGCAGTTACGGCGACAGCCCCGATGGCTACACCTTC. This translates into CASSYGDSPDGYTF.

CDR3 nucleotides: TGTGCCAGCAGTCTCAGGGGGAGCGAGCAGTACTTC. Residues: CASSLRGSEQYF. This chain joins TRBV6-6 and TRBJ2-7, with 7 nucleotides matching TRBD1. The trim removed 5 bases at V and 6 bases at J, leaving 4 bases unmatched. This CDR3 contains 12 residues. The germline CDR1 and CDR2 sequences are MNHNY and SVGAGI (reference sequence).

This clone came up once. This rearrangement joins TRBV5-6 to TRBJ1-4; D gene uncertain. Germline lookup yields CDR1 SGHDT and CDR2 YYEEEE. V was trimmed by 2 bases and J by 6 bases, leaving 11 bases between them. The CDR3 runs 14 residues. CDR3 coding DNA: TGTGCCAGCAGCTTCCAGTTCCGGGATGAAAAACTGTTTTTT. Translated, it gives CASSFQFRDEKLFF.

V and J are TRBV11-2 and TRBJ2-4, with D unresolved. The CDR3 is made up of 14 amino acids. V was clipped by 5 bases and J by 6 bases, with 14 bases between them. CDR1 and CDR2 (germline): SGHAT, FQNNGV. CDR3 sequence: CASSPYSAGNIQYF. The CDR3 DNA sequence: TGTGCCAGCAGCCCATATTCCGCTGGAAACATTCAGTACTTC. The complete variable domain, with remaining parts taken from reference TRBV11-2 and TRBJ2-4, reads EAGVAQSPRYKIIEKRQSVAFWCNPISGHATLYWYQQILGQGPKLLIQFQNNGVVDDSQLPKDRFSAERLKGVDSTLKIQPAKLEDSAVYLCASSPYSAGNIQYFGAGTRLSVL.

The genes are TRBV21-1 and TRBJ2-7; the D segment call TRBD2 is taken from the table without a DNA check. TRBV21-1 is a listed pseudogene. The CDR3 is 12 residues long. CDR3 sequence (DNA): TGTGCCAGCAGCAAACGGTCCTACGAGCAGTACTTC. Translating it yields CASSKRSYEQYF.

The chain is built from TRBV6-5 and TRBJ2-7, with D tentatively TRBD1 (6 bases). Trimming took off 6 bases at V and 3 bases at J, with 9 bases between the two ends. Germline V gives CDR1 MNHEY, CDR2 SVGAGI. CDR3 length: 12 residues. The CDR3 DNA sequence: TGTGCCAGCAGAGGACAGCGCTACGAGCAGTACTTC. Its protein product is CASRGQRYEQYF.

CDR3 bases: TGTGCCAGCTCACCCGGACAGGGGGCAAATTCACCCCTCCACTTT. It yields the protein CASSPGQGANSPLHF. The chain is built from TRBV18 and TRBJ1-6; 11 bases are shared with TRBD1. Trimming at V came to 3 bases and at J to 7 bases, leaving 2 bases not matched to a gene. CDR1 and CDR2 (germline): KGHSH, LQKENI. The CDR3 loop spans 15 amino acids.

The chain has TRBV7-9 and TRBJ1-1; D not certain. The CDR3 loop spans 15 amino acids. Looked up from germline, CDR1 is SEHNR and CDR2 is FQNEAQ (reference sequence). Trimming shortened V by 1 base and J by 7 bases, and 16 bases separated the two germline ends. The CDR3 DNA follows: TGTGCCAGCAGCTTAGAAAATAGGGTAGTGGTTGAAGCTTTCTTT. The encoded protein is CASSLENRVVVEAFF.

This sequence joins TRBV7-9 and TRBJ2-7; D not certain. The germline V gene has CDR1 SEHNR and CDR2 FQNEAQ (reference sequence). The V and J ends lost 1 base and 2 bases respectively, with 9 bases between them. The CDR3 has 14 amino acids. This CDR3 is CASSLVGKAYEQYF. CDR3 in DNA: TGTGCCAGCAGCTTAGTTGGCAAGGCCTACGAGCAGTACTTC.

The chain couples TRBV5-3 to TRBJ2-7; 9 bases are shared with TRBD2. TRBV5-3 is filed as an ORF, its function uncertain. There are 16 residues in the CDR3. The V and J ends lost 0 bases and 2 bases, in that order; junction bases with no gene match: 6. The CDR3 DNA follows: TGTGCCAGAAGCTTGGCCGGGCTAGCGGGGCCCTACGAGCAGTACTTC. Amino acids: CARSLAGLAGPYEQYF.

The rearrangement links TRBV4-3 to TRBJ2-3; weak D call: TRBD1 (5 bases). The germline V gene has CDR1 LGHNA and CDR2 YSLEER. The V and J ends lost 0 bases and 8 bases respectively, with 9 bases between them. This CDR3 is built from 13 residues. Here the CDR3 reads CASSQEIRGTQYF. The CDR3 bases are TGCGCCAGCAGCCAAGAAATTAGGGGTACGCAGTATTTT.